The present TCR beta chain was sequenced within a study of T-cell reconstitution after alpha-beta-depleted transplantation in children. Study outcomes and limitations: When one year had passed after transplant, most T-cell counts and diversity came from newly produced T cells. Surviving thymic progenitors and recipient T cells were the source of high TCRbeta diversity at day 60 in some patients. Several hundred expanded graft clones reportedly were the source of alpha-beta T cells about two months after transplant.

Concerning this clonotype itself: Antigen unknown.

Trimming pared 6 bases from V and 7 bases from J, leaving 19 bases between. This CDR3 region has 15 residues. Unique molecular identifiers were built into the TCRbeta library. TCRdb analysed the PCR reads with MiXCR anew, one entry per CDR3 protein. The data hold fewer than 550,000 distinct CDR3 sequences, with more than 9.5% observed a single time. The sequence was collected from a female patient between 2 and 10 years old who had a stem cell transplant for aplastic anemia, so the T cells may come from the graft donor. The chain couples TRBV12-3 or TRBV12-4 to TRBJ1-5; no reliable D call. Sequenced material: PBMCs, mostly from graft donor cells, taken 180 days after TCRalphabeta/CD19-depleted stem cell transplant. CDR3: CASSSATRGGQPQHF. DNA of the CDR3: TGTGCCAGCAGCTCTGCCACGCGGGGAGGGCAGCCCCAGCATTTT.